This is a list of T cell receptor beta chains from one sample in a study of cytomegalovirus exposure and HLA in healthy donors. Sequencing used immunoSEQ multiplex PCR; TCRdb keeps in-frame clones, though not all of them. The repertoire holds over 85,000 clones, with more than 75% as singletons. Source material: PBMCs. These receptor sequences come from a woman aged 25 to 39 in good health and CMV-seropositive. CDR3s include the opening cysteine and the closing phenylalanine or tryptophan. D genes are given only for firm matches. The size of a clone is reported for some rows only, either as once, few or many, or as a class for expanded clones.

len,d_gene,abundance,v_gene,j_gene,CDR3aa,CDR3nt
15,-,few,TRBV27,TRBJ1-2,CASSPGRAPVYGYTF,TGTGCCAGCAGTCCCGGGAGGGCCCCAGTCTATGGCTACACCTTC
14,-,-,TRBV28,TRBJ1-5,CASHFSGSNQPQHF,TGTGCCAGCCATTTTTCGGGTAGCAATCAGCCCCAGCATTTT
13,-,-,TRBV2,TRBJ2-7,CASSEERRDRQYF,TGTGCCAGCAGTGAAGAAAGGAGGGATCGGCAGTACTTC
15,-,-,TRBV27,TRBJ2-7,CASSVTSSGRYEQYF,TGTGCCAGCAGTGTCACTAGCTCCGGACGCTACGAGCAGTACTTC
13,TRBD1,-,TRBV7-2,TRBJ1-1,CASSDRGSTEAFF,TGTGCCAGCAGCGACAGGGGGAGCACTGAAGCTTTCTTT
13,TRBD2,-,TRBV15,TRBJ2-7,CATSLGGDYEQYF,TGTGCCACCAGCCTCGGGGGGGACTACGAGCAGTACTTC
14,-,-,TRBV19,TRBJ2-5,CASSRRHPQETQYF,TGTGCCAGTAGTAGGCGGCATCCCCAAGAGACCCAGTACTTC
17,-,-,TRBV5-1,TRBJ2-1,CASSPGLAGLNYNEQFF,TGCGCCAGCAGCCCGGGACTGGCGGGGCTTAATTACAATGAGCAGTTCTTC
14,TRBD1,-,TRBV19,TRBJ2-7,CATRPGTGAHEQYF,TGTGCCACCAGACCCGGGACAGGGGCTCACGAGCAGTACTTC
18,TRBD2,-,TRBV4-1,TRBJ2-1,CASSQGTQVASGRDEQFF,TGCGCCAGCAGCCAAGGGACCCAAGTGGCTAGCGGGAGGGATGAGCAGTTCTTC
15,TRBD2,-,TRBV4-1,TRBJ2-7,CASSPSSGRLYEQYF,TGCGCCAGCAGCCCGTCTAGCGGTAGACTTTACGAGCAGTACTTC
14,-,-,TRBV30,TRBJ1-4,CALHGGLINEKLFF,TGTGCCCTACACGGAGGACTGATTAATGAAAAACTGTTTTTT
13,-,-,TRBV2,TRBJ1-6,CASRSRVNSPLHF,TGTGCCAGCCGGAGCAGGGTTAATTCACCCCTCCACTTT
15,-,-,TRBV29-1,TRBJ2-1,CSVEDAGYGYNEQFF,TGCAGCGTTGAAGATGCGGGGTACGGCTACAATGAGCAGTTCTTC
17,TRBD2,-,TRBV4-3,TRBJ2-1,CASSQSGGAVSYNEQFF,TGCGCCAGCAGCCAGTCGGGGGGGGCGGTTTCCTACAATGAGCAGTTCTTC
15,TRBD1,-,TRBV10-2,TRBJ2-7,CASSSRTGGGYEQYF,TGCGCCAGCAGCTCGCGGACAGGGGGCGGCTACGAGCAGTACTTC
14,-,-,TRBV7-9,TRBJ1-5,CASSAEGLVSPQHF,TGTGCCAGCAGCGCGGAGGGCCTTGTTAGTCCCCAGCATTTT
15,-,-,TRBV4-2,TRBJ2-3,CASSQASGGEDTQYF,TGTGCCAGCAGCCAAGCTAGTGGTGGGGAGGATACGCAGTATTTT
15,-,-,TRBV6-1,TRBJ1-2,CASSESGLVDYGYTF,TGTGCCAGCAGTGAATCGGGATTAGTCGACTATGGCTACACCTTC
14,-,-,TRBV5-6,TRBJ2-4,CASSLWQGKNIQYF,TGTGCCAGCAGCTTGTGGCAGGGTAAAAACATTCAGTACTTC
16,TRBD2,-,TRBV4-2,TRBJ2-7,CASSQTTSGSSYEQYF,TGTGCCAGCAGCCAAACCACTAGCGGGAGCTCCTACGAGCAGTACTTC
15,TRBD1,few,TRBV6-5,TRBJ2-7,CASSYDRGRVYEQYF,TGTGCCAGCAGTTACGACAGGGGGCGAGTCTACGAGCAGTACTTC
20,-,once,TRBV21-1,TRBJ1-6,CASSKPTLGQGHPKGSPLHF,TGTGCCAGCAGCAAACCGACCCTGGGGCAGGGCCACCCCAAGGGTTCACCCCTCCACTTT
15,TRBD2,-,TRBV7-7,TRBJ2-7,CASSPGLAGVGEQYF,TGTGCTAGCAGCCCGGGACTAGCGGGGGTAGGCGAGCAGTACTTC
13,-,-,TRBV6-1,TRBJ1-4,CASSEAGVEKLFF,TGTGCCAGCAGTGAAGCAGGAGTTGAAAAACTGTTTTTT
14,TRBD2,-,TRBV19,TRBJ2-7,CASSSSGASYEQYF,TGTGCCAGTAGTTCTAGCGGGGCCTCCTACGAGCAGTACTTC
17,TRBD2,-,TRBV11-2,TRBJ2-5,CASSLVGTSGSGETQYF,TGTGCCAGCAGCTTAGTCGGGACTAGCGGGAGTGGAGAGACCCAGTACTTC
20,TRBD1,-,TRBV5-1,TRBJ1-2,CASSLSWGRLTGGAAYGYTF,TGCGCCAGCAGCTTGAGTTGGGGTCGGTTGACAGGGGGCGCTGCCTATGGCTACACCTTC
14,-,-,TRBV29-1,TRBJ1-2,CSVDQQGTNYGYTF,TGCAGCGTTGACCAACAGGGAACTAACTATGGCTACACCTTC
15,TRBD1,-,TRBV4-1,TRBJ1-2,CASSPRGPGNYGYTF,TGCGCCAGCAGCCCCAGGGGGCCCGGGAACTATGGCTACACCTTC
15,TRBD1,-,TRBV7-8,TRBJ2-7,CASSLAGQGMGEQYF,TGTGCCAGCAGCTTAGCGGGACAGGGTATGGGTGAGCAGTACTTC
14,-,-,TRBV28,TRBJ1-2,CASSPMSRNYGYTF,TGTGCCAGCAGTCCCATGTCTCGGAACTATGGCTACACCTTC
13,-,few,TRBV30,TRBJ1-2,CAWRTGRNYGYTF,TGTGCCTGGAGGACTGGGAGAAACTATGGCTACACCTTC